This T cell receptor (beta chain) derives from a study of blood T cell repertoires in COVID-19. Study-level information: Sources were T cells, B-cell-depleted T cells, or PBMCs; the material itself was cDNA or gDNA.

Cohorts were assigned according to the clinical history that participants reported. Germline V lookup: CDR1 SGHNT, CDR2 YYREEE (reference sequence). Trimming left V 0 bases short and J 5 bases short, with 12 bases between. The CDR3 is 14 residues long. Sequencing used immunoSEQ multiplex PCR; TCRdb keeps in-frame clones, though not all of them. The table records 240,000 or so clones, 86% of them present only once. The sequence derives from a woman between 40 and 50 years old with acute COVID-19. The sequenced sample was PBMCs or T cells enriched from blood (not recorded which). The chain has TRBV5-4 and TRBJ2-7, with a possible D match to TRBD2 (5 bases). Here the CDR3 reads CASSLEGEVDEQYF. The CDR3 nucleotides are TGTGCCAGCAGCTTGGAGGGAGAGGTTGACGAGCAGTACTTC.